The clone carrying this T cell receptor beta chain has a single count. The record originates from a study of long-term antiretroviral therapy in people with HIV. The CDR3 sequence is 14 residues long. CDR1 and CDR2 from the germline V gene are LNHDA and SQIVND (reference sequence). Trimming took 7 bases from V and 1 from J, leaving 13 bases between them. The run of the v3.0 immunoSEQ assay was at survey level. The protocol was immunoSEQ multiplex PCR, while the TCRdb copy is restricted to in-frame clones and leaves out a portion. The sample has 15,000 to 20,000 clones, about 80% seen once. The material sequenced was unsorted PBMCs, taken 0.1 years after starting antiretroviral therapy. The chain employs TRBV19 and TRBJ1-1; D call uncertain. This TCR derives from a man between 18 and 35 years old with HIV. The CDR3 loop is CASTAAPWNTEAFF. The CDR3 DNA sequence: TGTGCCAGTACCGCGGCTCCATGGAACACTGAAGCTTTCTTT. Full variable domain (missing parts from reference TRBV19 and TRBJ1-1): DGGITQSPKYLFRKEGQNVTLSCEQNLNHDAMYWYRQDPGQGLRLIYYSQIVNDFQKGDIAEGYSVSREKKESFPLTVTSAQKNPTAFYLCASTAAPWNTEAFFGQGTRLTVV.